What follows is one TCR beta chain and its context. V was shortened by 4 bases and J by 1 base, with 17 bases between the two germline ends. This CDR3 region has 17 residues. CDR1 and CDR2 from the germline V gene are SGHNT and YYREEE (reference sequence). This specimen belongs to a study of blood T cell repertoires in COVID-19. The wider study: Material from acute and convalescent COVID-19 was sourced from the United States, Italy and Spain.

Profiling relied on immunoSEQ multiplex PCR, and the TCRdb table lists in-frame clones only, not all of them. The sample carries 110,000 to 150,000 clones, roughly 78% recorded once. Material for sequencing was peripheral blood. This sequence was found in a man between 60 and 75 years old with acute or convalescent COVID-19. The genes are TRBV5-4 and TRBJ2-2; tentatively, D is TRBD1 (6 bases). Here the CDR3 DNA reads TGTGCCAGCAGCGGTACCGGGACACCCCAGAACACCGGGGAGCTGTTTTTT. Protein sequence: CASSGTGTPQNTGELFF. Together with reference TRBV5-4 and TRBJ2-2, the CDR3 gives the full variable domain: ETGVTQSPTHLIKTRGQQVTLRCSSQSGHNTVSWYQQALGQGPQFIFQYYREEENGRGNFPPRFSGLQFPNYSSELNVNALELDDSALYLCASSGTGTPQNTGELFFGEGSRLTVL.